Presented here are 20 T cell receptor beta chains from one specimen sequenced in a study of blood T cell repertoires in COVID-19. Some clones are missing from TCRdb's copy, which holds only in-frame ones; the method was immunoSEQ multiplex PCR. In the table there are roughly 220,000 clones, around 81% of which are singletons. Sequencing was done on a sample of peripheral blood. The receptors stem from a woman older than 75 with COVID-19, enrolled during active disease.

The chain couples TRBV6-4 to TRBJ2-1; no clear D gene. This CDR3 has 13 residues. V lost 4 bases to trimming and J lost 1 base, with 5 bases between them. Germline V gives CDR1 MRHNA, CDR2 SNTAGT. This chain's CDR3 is CASSVESYNEQFF. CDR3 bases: TGTGCCAGCAGTGTTGAGTCCTACAATGAGCAGTTCTTC.

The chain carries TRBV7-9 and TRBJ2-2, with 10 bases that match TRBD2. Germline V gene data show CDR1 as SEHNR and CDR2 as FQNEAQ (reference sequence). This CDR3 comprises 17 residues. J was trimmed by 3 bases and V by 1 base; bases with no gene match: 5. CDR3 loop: CASSLGTSGTYTGELFF. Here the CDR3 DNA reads TGTGCCAGCAGCTTAGGGACTAGCGGAACCTACACCGGGGAGCTGTTTTTT.

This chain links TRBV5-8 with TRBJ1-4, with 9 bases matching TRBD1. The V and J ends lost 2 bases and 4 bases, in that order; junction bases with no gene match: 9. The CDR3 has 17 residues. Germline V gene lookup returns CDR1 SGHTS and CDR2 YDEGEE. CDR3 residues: CASSFWTGASLNEKLFF. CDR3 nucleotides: TGTGCCAGCAGCTTTTGGACAGGGGCTTCTCTTAATGAAAAACTGTTTTTT. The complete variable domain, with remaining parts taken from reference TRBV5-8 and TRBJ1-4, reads EAGVTQSPTHLIKTRGQQATLRCSPISGHTSVYWYQQALGLGLQFLLWYDEGEERNRGNFPPRFSGRQFPNYSSELNVNALELEDSALYLCASSFWTGASLNEKLFFGSGTQLSVL.

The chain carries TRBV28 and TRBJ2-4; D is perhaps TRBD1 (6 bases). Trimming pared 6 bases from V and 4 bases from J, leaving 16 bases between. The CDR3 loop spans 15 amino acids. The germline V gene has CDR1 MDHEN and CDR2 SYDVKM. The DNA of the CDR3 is TGTGCCAGCAGGCCAACAGGGTTAGGAAAAAACATTCAGTACTTC. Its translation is CASRPTGLGKNIQYF. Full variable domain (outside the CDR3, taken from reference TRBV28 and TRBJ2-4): DVKVTQSSRYLVKRTGEKVFLECVQDMDHENMFWYRQDPGLGLRLIYFSYDVKMKEKGDIPEGYSVSREKKERFSLILESASTNQTSMYLCASRPTGLGKNIQYFGAGTRLSVL.

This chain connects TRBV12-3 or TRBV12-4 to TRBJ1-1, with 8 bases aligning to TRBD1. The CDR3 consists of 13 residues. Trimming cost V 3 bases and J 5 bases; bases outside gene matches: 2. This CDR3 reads CASSFQGATEAFF. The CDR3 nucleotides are TGTGCCAGCAGTTTCCAGGGGGCGACTGAAGCTTTCTTT.

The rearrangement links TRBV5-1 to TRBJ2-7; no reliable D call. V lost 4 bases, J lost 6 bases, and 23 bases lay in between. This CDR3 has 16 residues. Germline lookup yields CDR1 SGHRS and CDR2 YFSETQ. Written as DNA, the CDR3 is TGCGCCAGCAGCCCCTCCCCGCCGACACCTCCTGGCGAGCAGTACTTC. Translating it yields CASSPSPPTPPGEQYF.

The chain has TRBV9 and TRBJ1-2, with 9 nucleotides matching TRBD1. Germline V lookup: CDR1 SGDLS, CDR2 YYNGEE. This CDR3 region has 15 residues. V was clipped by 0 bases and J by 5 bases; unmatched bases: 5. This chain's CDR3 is CASSVDTGGNYGYTF. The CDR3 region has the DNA TGTGCCAGCAGCGTAGATACAGGGGGCAATTATGGCTACACCTTC.

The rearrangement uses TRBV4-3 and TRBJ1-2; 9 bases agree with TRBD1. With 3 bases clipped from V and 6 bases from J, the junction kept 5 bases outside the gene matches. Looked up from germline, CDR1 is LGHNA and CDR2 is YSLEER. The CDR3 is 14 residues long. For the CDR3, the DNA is TGCGCCAGCAGCCAGAGGGACAGGGTTGATGGCTACACCTTC. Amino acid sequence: CASSQRDRVDGYTF.

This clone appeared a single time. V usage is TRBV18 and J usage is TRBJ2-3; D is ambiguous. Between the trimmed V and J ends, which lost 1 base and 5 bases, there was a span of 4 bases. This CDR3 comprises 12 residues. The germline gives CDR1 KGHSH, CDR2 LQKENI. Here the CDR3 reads CASSPLKDTQYF. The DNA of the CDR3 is TGTGCCAGCTCACCACTTAAAGATACGCAGTATTTT.

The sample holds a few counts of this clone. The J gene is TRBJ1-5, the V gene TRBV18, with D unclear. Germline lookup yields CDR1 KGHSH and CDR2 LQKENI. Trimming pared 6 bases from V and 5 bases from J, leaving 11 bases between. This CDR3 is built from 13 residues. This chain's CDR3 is CASSEGSDQPQHF. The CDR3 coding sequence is TGTGCCAGCTCTGAAGGGAGTGATCAGCCCCAGCATTTT.

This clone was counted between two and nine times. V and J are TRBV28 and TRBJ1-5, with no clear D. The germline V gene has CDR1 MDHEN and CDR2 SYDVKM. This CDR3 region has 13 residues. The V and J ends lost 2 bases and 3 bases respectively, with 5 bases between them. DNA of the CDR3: TGTGCCAGCAGTTTACAAGCCAATCAGCCCCAGCATTTT. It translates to CASSLQANQPQHF.

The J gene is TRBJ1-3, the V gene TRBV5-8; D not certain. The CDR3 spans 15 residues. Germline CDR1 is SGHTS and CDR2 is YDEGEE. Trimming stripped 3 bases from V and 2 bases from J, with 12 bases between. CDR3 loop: CASSYVLRAGNTIYF. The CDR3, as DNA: TGTGCCAGCAGCTACGTATTACGGGCTGGAAACACCATATATTTT.

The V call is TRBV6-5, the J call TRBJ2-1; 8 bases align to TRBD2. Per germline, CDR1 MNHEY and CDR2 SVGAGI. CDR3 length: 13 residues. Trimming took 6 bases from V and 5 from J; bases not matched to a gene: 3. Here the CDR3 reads CASSSGGDNEQFF. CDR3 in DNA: TGTGCCAGCAGCTCGGGGGGGGACAATGAGCAGTTCTTC.

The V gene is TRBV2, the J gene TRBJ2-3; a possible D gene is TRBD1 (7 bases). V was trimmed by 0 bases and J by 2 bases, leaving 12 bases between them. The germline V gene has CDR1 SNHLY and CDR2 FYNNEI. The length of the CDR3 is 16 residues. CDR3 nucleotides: TGTGCCAGCAGTGAAGCGCGGGACAGCTTCACAGATACGCAGTATTTT. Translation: CASSEARDSFTDTQYF.

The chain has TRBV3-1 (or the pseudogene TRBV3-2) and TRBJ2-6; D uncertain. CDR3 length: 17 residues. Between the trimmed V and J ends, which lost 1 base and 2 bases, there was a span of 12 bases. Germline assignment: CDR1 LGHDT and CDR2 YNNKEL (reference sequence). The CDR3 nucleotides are TGTGCCAGCAGCCAAGTGAGGTTGATAGCTGGGGCCAACGTCCTGACTTTC. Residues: CASSQVRLIAGANVLTF.

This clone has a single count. Written as DNA, the CDR3 is TGTGCCAGCTCACCGAATGCAGGGGGCAGGCGAGAAGCTTTCTTT. It yields the protein CASSPNAGGRREAFF. The chain recombines TRBV18 with TRBJ1-1; 8 bases agree with TRBD1. V gave up 3 bases and J gave up 8 bases; unmatched junction bases: 11. Germline CDR1 reads KGHSH; CDR2 reads LQKENI. The CDR3 runs to 15 residues.

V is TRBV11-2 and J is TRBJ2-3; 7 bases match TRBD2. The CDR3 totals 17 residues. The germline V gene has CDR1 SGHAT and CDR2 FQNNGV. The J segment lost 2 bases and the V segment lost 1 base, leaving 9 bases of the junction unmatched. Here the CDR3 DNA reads TGTGCCAGCAGCTTAGTTACGTTGCGGGAGCTCACAGATACGCAGTATTTT. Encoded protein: CASSLVTLRELTDTQYF.

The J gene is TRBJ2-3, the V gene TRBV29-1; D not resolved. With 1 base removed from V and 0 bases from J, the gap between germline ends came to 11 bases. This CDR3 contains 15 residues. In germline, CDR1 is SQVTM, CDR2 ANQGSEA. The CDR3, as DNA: TGCAGCGTTGAAGCGGCGGATCCTAGCACAGATACGCAGTATTTT. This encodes CSVEAADPSTDTQYF.

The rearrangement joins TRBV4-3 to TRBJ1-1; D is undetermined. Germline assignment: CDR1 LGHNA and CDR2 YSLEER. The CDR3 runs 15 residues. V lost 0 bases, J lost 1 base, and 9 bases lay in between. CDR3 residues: CASSQDLTGNTEAFF. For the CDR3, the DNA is TGCGCCAGCAGCCAAGATCTTACCGGGAACACTGAAGCTTTCTTT.

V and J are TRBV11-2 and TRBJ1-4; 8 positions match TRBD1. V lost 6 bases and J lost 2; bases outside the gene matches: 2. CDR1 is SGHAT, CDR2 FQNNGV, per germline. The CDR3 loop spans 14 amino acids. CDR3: CASRPGGTNEKLFF. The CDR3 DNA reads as TGTGCCAGCAGGCCAGGGGGCACTAATGAAAAACTGTTTTTT.